Presented here are 6 T cell receptor beta chains from one specimen sequenced in a study of blood T cell repertoires in COVID-19. Profiling relied on immunoSEQ multiplex PCR, and the TCRdb table lists in-frame clones only, not all of them. Of a few hundred thousand clones listed, roughly 90% were seen once; the top ten hold around 1.7%. Sequencing used PBMCs or T cells enriched from blood (not recorded which). All receptors come from a woman younger than 30 with acute COVID-19.

This chain joins TRBV4-1 and TRBJ1-6, with 7 nucleotides matching TRBD1. This CDR3 has 16 amino acids. With 4 bases clipped from V and 5 bases from J, the junction kept 8 bases outside the gene matches. The germline CDR1 and CDR2 sequences are MGHRA and YSYEKL. The chain's CDR3 is CASSLRLGTDNSPLHF. The CDR3 bases are TGCGCCAGCAGCCTTAGGTTGGGGACAGATAATTCACCCCTCCACTTT.

The V call is TRBV28, the J call TRBJ2-2; TRBD1 aligns across 9 bases. Per the germline V gene, CDR1 is MDHEN and CDR2 is SYDVKM. V lost 7 bases, J lost 7 bases, and 10 bases stayed unmatched. The length of the CDR3 is 15 residues. CDR3 in DNA: TGTGCCAGCAACTGGGGACAGGGTTGGATCGGGGAGCTGTTTTTT. Translating it yields CASNWGQGWIGELFF.

The V call is TRBV30, the J call TRBJ2-7; 15 nucleotides align to TRBD2. CDR1 and CDR2 from the germline V gene are GTSNPN and SVGIG (reference sequence). The CDR3 extends over 17 amino acids. The V gene end was trimmed by 2 bases and the J gene end by 2 bases; junction bases not matched to a gene: 7. This CDR3 is CAWSRGRTSGRAYEQYF. The CDR3 DNA sequence: TGTGCCTGGAGTAGGGGCCGGACTAGCGGGAGGGCCTACGAGCAGTACTTC. The complete variable domain, with remaining parts taken from reference TRBV30 and TRBJ2-7, reads SQTIHQWPATLVQPVGSPLSLECTVEGTSNPNLYWYRQAAGRGLQLLFYSVGIGQISSEVPQNLSASRPQDRQFILSSKKLLLSDSGFYLCAWSRGRTSGRAYEQYFGPGTRLTVT.

The chain has TRBV19 and TRBJ1-5, with unresolved D. The CDR3 totals 12 residues. V gave up 7 bases and J gave up 2 bases, with 6 bases separating them. Germline-derived CDR1 and CDR2 are LNHDA and SQIVND (reference sequence). The CDR3 nucleotides read TGTGCCAGTAACAACGGCAATCAGCCCCAGCATTTT. It yields the protein CASNNGNQPQHF.

The chain carries TRBV28 and TRBJ1-2; tentative D call: TRBD1 (5 bases). The CDR3 sequence is 14 residues long. Germline V gene data show CDR1 as MDHEN and CDR2 as SYDVKM. Trimming took 6 bases from V and 4 from J, leaving 15 bases between them. CDR3: CASRSPGRGYGYTF. CDR3 DNA sequence: TGTGCCAGCAGGTCCCCAGGGCGCGGCTATGGCTACACCTTC.

This clone was observed a single time. The chain carries TRBV10-3 and TRBJ1-2; 10 nucleotides agree with TRBD1. Germline assignment: CDR1 ENHRY and CDR2 SYGVKD. V lost 10 bases and J lost 5; bases outside the gene matches: 10. CDR3 length: 14 residues. CDR3: CATRQGAARYGYTF. The CDR3 nucleotides read TGTGCCACACGACAGGGGGCCGCCCGGTATGGCTACACCTTC.